This TCR beta chain originates from a study of T-cell reconstitution after alpha-beta-depleted transplantation in children. Preparation of the TCRbeta library was carried out with unique molecular identifiers. TCRdb reanalysed the PCR reads using MiXCR and keeps one entry per CDR3 protein. The sample lists about 830,000 distinct CDR3 sequences; 16% were seen once. Study results and limitations: High day-60 TCRbeta diversity in some patients came from surviving recipient T cells and thymic progenitors. It was reported that alpha-beta T cells came from several hundred expanded graft clones (about two months after transplant). Newly generated T cells supplied most T-cell counts and diversity one year post-transplant.

The table lists this clonotype with many counts. Its antigen is currently unknown. The CDR3 spans 13 residues. V trimming: 6 bases; J trimming: 1 base; junction bases outside the gene matches: 2. The sequencing here drew on PBMCs, mostly from graft donor cells, taken 360 days after TCRalphabeta/CD19-depleted stem cell transplant. The sequence came from a male patient aged 10 to 17 who had a stem cell transplant for acute lymphoblastic leukemia, so the T cells may come from the graft donor. V is TRBV12-3 or TRBV12-4 and J is TRBJ1-1; 7 nucleotides match TRBD1. CDR3 in amino acids: CASRRQGNTEAFF. Written as DNA, the CDR3 is TGTGCCAGCAGGCGACAGGGGAACACTGAAGCTTTCTTT.